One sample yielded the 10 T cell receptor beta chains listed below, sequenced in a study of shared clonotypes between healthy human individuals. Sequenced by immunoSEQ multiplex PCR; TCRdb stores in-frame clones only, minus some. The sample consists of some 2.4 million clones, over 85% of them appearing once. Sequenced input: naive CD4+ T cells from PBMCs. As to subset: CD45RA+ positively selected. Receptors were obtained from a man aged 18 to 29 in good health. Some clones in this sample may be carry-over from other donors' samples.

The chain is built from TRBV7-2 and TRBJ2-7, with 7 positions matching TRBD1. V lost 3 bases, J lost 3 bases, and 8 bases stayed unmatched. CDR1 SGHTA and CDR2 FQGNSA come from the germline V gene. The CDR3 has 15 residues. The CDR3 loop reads CASSFDETGYYEQYF. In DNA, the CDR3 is TGTGCCAGCAGCTTTGATGAGACAGGGTACTACGAGCAGTACTTC.

The CDR3 nucleotides read TGTGCCAGCTCACCACCGAGCGTCCAAGAGACCCAGTACTTC. Translating it yields CASSPPSVQETQYF. The chain joins TRBV18 to TRBJ2-5; D unclear. The CDR3 runs 14 residues. Germline V gives CDR1 KGHSH, CDR2 LQKENI. The ends were cut back, 0 bases at V and 1 base at J, with 6 bases in the middle.

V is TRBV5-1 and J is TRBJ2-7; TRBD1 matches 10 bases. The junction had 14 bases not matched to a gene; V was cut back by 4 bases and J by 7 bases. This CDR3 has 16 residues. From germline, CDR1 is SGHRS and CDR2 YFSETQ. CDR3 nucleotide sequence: TGCGCCAGCAGCAAATCCCGGCGACAGGGGGCAGGGGAGCAGTACTTC. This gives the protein CASSKSRRQGAGEQYF.

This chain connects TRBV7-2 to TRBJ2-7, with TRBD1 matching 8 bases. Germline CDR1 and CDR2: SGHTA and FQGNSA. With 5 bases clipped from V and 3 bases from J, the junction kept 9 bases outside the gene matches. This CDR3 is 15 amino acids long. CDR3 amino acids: CASSRIPGQDYEQYF. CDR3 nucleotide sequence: TGTGCCAGCAGCCGAATCCCGGGACAGGACTACGAGCAGTACTTC. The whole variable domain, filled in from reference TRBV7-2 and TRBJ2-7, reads GAGVSQSPSNKVTEKGKDVELRCDPISGHTALYWYRQSLGQGLEFLIYFQGNSAPDKSGLPSDRFSAERTGGSVSTLTIQRTQQEDSAVYLCASSRIPGQDYEQYFGPGTRLTVT.

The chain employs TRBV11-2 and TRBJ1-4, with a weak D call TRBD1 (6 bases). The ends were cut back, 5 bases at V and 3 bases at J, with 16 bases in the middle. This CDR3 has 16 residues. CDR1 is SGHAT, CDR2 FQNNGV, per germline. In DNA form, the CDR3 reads TGTGCCAGCAGCACACAACCAGGGGCGGCTAATGAAAAACTGTTTTTT. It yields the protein CASSTQPGAANEKLFF.

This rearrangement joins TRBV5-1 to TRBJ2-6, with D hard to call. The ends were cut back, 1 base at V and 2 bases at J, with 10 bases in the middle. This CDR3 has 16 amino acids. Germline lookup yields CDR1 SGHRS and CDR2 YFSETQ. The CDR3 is CASSLSLVTGANVLTF. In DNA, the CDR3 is TGCGCCAGCAGCTTGTCCTTGGTTACTGGGGCCAACGTCCTGACTTTC.

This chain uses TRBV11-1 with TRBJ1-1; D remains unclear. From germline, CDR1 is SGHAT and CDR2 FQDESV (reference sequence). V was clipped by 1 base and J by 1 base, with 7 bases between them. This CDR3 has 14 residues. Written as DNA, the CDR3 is TGTGCCAGCAGCTTAGTGGTTCCGAACACTGAAGCTTTCTTT. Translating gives CASSLVVPNTEAFF.

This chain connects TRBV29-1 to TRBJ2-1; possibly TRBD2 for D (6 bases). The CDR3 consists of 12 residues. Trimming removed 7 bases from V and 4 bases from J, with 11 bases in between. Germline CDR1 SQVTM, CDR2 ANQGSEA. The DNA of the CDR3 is TGCAGCGCGGCTAGCGCTTACAATGAGCAGTTCTTC. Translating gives CSAASAYNEQFF.

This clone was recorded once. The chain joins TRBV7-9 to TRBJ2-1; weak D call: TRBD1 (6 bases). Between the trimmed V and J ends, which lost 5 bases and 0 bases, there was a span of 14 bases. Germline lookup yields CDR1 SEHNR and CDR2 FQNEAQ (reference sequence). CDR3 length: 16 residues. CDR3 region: CASSKTGISSYNEQFF. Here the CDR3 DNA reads TGTGCCAGCAGCAAAACAGGGATTAGCTCCTACAATGAGCAGTTCTTC.

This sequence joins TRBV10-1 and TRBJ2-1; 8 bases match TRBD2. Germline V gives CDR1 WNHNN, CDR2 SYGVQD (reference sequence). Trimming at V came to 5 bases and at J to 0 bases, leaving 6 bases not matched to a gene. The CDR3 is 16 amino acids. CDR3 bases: TGCGCCAGCAGTAGGAGCGGGGGTAGCTCCTACAATGAGCAGTTCTTC. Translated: CASSRSGGSSYNEQFF.